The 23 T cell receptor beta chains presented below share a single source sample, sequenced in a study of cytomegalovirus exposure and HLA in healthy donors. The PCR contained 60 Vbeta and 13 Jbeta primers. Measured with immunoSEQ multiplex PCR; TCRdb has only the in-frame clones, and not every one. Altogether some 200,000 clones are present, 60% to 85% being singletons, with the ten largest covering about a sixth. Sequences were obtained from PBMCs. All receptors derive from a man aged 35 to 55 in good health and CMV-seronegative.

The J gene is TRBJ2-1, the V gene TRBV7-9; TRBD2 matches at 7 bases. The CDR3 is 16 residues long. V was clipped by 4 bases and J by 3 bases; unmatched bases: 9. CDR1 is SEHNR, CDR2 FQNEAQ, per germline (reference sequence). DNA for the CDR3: TGTGCCAGCAGCTCTTTACCCCGGGACTACTACAATGAGCAGTTCTTC. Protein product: CASSSLPRDYYNEQFF. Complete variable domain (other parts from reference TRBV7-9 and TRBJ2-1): DTGVSQNPRHKITKRGQNVTFRCDPISEHNRLYWYRQTLGQGPEFLTYFQNEAQLEKSRLLSDRFSAERPKGSFSTLEIQRTEQGDSAMYLCASSSLPRDYYNEQFFGPGTRLTVL.

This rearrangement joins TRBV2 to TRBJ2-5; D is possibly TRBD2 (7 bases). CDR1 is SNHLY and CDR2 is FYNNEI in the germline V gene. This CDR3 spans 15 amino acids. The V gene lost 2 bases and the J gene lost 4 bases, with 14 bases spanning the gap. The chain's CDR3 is CASSERGVGGETQYF. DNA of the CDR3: TGTGCCAGCAGTGAACGGGGGGTAGGGGGAGAGACCCAGTACTTC.

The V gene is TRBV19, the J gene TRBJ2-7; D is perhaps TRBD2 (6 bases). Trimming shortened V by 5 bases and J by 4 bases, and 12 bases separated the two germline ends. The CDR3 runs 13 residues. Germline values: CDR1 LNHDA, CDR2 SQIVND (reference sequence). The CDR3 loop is CASSEGGVYEQYF. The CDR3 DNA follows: TGTGCCAGTAGTGAAGGCGGGGTGTACGAGCAGTACTTC.

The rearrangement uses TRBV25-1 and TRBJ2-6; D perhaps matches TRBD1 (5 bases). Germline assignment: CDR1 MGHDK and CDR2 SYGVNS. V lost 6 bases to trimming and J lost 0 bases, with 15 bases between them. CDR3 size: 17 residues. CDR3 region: CASSMAGHLSGANVLTF. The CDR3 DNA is TGTGCCAGCAGCATGGCCGGACATCTCTCTGGGGCCAACGTCCTGACTTTC.

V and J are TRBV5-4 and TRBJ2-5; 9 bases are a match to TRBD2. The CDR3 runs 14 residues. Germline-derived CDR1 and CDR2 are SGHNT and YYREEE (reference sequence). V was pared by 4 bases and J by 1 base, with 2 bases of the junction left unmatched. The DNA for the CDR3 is TGTGCCAGCAGCCCAGCGGGGGGCCAAGAGACCCAGTACTTC. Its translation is CASSPAGGQETQYF.

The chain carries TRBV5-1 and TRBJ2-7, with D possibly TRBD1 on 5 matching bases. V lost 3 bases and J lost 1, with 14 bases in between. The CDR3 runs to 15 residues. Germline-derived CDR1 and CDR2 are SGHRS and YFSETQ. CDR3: CASSSDPGWSYEQYF. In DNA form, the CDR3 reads TGCGCCAGCAGCTCTGACCCAGGGTGGTCCTACGAGCAGTACTTC.

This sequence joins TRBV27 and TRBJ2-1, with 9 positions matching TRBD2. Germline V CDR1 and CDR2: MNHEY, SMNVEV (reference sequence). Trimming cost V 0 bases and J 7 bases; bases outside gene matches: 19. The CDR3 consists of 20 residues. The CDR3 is CASSLSAGGFGGRAGNEQFF. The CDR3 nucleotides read TGTGCCAGCAGTTTATCGGCAGGGGGGTTTGGCGGGAGGGCCGGTAATGAGCAGTTCTTC.

CDR3 sequence (DNA): TGTGCCAGCAGCCCTGGAAGGGGGAGATCCTACAATGAGCAGTTCTTC. As protein: CASSPGRGRSYNEQFF. The chain links TRBV13 to TRBJ2-1; D is perhaps TRBD1 (6 bases). The germline gives CDR1 PRHDT, CDR2 FYEKMQ (reference sequence). The V end was cut by 5 bases, the J end by 1 base, with 15 bases between. The CDR3 has 16 residues.

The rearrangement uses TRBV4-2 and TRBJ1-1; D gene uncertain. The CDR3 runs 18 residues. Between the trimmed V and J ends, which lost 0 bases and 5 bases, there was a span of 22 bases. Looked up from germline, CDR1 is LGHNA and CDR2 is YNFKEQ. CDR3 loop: CASSQDPLFYPRGTEAFF. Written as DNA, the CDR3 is TGTGCCAGCAGCCAAGATCCCCTCTTTTACCCACGAGGGACTGAAGCTTTCTTT.

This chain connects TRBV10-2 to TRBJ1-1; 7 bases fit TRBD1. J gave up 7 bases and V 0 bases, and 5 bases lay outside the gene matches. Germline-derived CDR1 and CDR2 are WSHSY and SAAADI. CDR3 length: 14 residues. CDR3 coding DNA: TGCGCCAGCAGTGAGTCAGGGGGCGGTGATGAAGCTTTCTTT. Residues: CASSESGGGDEAFF.

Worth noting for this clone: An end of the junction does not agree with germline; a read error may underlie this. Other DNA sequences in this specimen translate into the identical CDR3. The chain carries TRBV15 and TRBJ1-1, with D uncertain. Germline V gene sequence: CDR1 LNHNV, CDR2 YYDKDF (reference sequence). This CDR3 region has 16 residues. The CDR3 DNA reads TGTGCCACCAGCAGAGAAGTAAGACAAAGGAACACTGAGGCTTTCTTT. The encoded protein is CATSREVRQRNTEAFF. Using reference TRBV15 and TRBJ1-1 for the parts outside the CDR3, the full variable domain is DAMVIQNPRYQVTQFGKPVTLSCSQTLNHNVMYWYQQKSSQAPKLLFHYYDKDFNNEADTPDNFQSRRPNTSFCFLDIRSPGLGDTAMYLCATSREVRQRNTEAFFGQGTRLTVV.

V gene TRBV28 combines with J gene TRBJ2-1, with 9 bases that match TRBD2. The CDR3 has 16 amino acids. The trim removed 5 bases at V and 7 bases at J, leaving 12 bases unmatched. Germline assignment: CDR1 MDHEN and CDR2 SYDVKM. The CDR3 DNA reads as TGTGCCAGCAGTCCACCCTCTCGGAGCGGGAGGAATGAGCAGTTCTTC. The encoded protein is CASSPPSRSGRNEQFF.

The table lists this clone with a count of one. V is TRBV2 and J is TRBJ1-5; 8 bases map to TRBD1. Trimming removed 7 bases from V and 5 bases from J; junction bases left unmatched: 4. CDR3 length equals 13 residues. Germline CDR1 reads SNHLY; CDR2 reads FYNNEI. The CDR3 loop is CASTGGPDQPQHF. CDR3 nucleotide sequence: TGTGCCAGCACAGGGGGCCCGGATCAGCCCCAGCATTTT. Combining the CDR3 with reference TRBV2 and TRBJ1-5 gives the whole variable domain EPEVTQTPSHQVTQMGQEVILRCVPISNHLYFYWYRQILGQKVEFLVSFYNNEISEKSEIFDDQFSVERPDGSNFTLKIRSTKLEDSAMYFCASTGGPDQPQHFGDGTRLSIL.

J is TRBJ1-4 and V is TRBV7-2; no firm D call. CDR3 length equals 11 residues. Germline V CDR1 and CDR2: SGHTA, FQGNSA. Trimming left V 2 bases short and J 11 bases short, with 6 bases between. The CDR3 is CASSLKEKLFF. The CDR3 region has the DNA TGTGCCAGCAGCTTAAAGGAGAAACTGTTTTTT.

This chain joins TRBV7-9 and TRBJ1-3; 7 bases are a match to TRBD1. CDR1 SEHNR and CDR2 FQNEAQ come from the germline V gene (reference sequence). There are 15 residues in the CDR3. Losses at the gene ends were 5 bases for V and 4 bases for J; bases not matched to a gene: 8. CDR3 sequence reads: CASSPPGTAGNTIYF. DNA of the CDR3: TGTGCCAGCAGCCCCCCCGGGACAGCAGGAAACACCATATATTTT.

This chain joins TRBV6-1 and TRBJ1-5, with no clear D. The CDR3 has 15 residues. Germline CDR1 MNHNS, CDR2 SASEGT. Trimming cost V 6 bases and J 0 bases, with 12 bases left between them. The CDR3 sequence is CASRVRLDSNQPQHF. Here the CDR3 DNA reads TGTGCCAGCAGGGTCAGGCTCGATAGCAATCAGCCCCAGCATTTT.

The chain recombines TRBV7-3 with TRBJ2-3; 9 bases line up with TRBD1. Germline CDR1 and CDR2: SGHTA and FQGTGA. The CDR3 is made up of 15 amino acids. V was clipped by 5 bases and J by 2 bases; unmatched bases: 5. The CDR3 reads CASSPGTGLTDTQYF. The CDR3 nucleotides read TGTGCCAGCAGCCCCGGGACAGGGCTCACAGATACGCAGTATTTT.

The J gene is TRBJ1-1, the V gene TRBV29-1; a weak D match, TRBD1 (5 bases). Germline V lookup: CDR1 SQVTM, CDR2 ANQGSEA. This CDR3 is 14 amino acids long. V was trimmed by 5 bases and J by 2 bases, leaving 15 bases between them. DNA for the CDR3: TGCAGCGTTAGTGGGGGGGTAAAAAACACTGAAGCTTTCTTT. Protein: CSVSGGVKNTEAFF.

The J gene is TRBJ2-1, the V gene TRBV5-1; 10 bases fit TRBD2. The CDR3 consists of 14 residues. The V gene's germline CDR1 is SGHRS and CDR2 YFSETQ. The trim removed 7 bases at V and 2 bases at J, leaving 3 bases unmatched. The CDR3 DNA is TGCGCCAGCTCTAGCGGGGGAACCTACAATGAGCAGTTCTTC. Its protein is CASSSGGTYNEQFF.

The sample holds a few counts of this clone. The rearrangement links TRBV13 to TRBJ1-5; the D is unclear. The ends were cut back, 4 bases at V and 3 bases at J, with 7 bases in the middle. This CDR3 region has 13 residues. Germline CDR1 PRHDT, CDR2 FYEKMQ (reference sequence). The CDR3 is CASSSSFNQPQHF. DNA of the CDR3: TGTGCCAGCAGCTCCTCGTTCAATCAGCCCCAGCATTTT. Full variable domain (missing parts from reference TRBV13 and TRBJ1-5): AAGVIQSPRHLIKEKRETATLKCYPIPRHDTVYWYQQGPGQDPQFLISFYEKMQSDKGSIPDRFSAQQFSDYHSELNMSSLELGDSALYFCASSSSFNQPQHFGDGTRLSIL.

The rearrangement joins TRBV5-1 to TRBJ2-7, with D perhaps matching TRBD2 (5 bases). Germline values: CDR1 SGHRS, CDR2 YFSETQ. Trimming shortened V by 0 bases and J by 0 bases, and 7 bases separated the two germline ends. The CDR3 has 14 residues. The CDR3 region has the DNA TGCGCCAGCAGCTTGGGGGAGTCCTCCTACGAGCAGTACTTC. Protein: CASSLGESSYEQYF.

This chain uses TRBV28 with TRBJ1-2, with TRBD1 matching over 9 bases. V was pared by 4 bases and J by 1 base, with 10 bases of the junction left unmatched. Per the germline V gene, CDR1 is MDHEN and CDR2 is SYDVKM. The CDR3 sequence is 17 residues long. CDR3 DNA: TGTGCCAGCAGTTCCAACAGGGGGCGGAAGGATAACTATGGCTACACCTTC. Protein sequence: CASSSNRGRKDNYGYTF.

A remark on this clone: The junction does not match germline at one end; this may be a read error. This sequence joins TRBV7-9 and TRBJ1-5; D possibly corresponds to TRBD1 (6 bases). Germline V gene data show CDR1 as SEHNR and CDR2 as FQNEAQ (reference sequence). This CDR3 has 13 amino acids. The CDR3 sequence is CASGLQGNQPQHF. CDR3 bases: TGTGCCAGCGGCTTACAGGGAAATCAGCCCCAGCATTTT.